Listed below are T cell receptor beta chains from one sample, sequenced in a study of regulatory T cells in long-lasting Graves disease. MiXCR was run by TCRdb on the multiplex PCR reads, yielding one entry per CDR3 protein. The table records a few hundred thousand distinct CDR3 sequences, roughly a quarter of them present only once. The sample in question was peripheral blood mononuclear cells (PBMCs), obtained when the disease was refractory, from a patient treated with antithyroid drugs. These receptors all stem from a female donor with Graves disease. CDR3s include the opening cysteine and the closing phenylalanine or tryptophan. Each record gives: V gene, clone size, CDR3 length, J gene, D gene, CDR3 protein, CDR3 DNA. A D gene is named only where the DNA matches it firmly. Expanded clones are given a class, and other clones once, few, many or no size at all.

TRBV2	.	14	TRBJ2-1	.	CASSAGIDYNEQFF	TGTGCCAGCAGTGCCGGGATCGACTACAATGAGCAGTTCTTC
TRBV24-1	.	17	TRBJ1-1	.	CATSDIAPRVKETEAFF	TGTGCCACCAGTGATATTGCCCCCAGGGTGAAGGAGACTGAAGCTTTCTTT
TRBV2	.	16	TRBJ2-1	TRBD2	CASIYLAGGIYNEQFF	TGTGCCAGCATATATTTAGCGGGAGGGATCTACAATGAGCAGTTCTTC
TRBV27	.	13	TRBJ1-5	.	CASSAGSGQPQHF	TGTGCCAGCAGTGCAGGGTCCGGTCAGCCCCAGCATTTT
TRBV12-3/TRBV12-4	few	15	TRBJ1-5	TRBD1	CASRWTGNSNQPQHF	TGTGCCAGCAGGTGGACAGGGAATAGCAATCAGCCCCAGCATTTT
TRBV27	few	15	TRBJ2-7	TRBD2	CASSKRLADSYEQYF	TGTGCCAGCAGCAAAAGACTAGCGGACTCCTACGAGCAGTACTTC
TRBV5-6	many	15	TRBJ2-5	.	CASSYDGTHQETQYF	TGTGCCAGCAGCTACGACGGGACTCACCAAGAGACCCAGTACTTC
TRBV7-8	many	14	TRBJ2-5	TRBD2	CASSREERGETQYF	TGTGCCAGCAGTCGGGAGGAGCGAGGGGAGACCCAGTACTTC
TRBV30	.	15	TRBJ2-3	TRBD2	CAWSAGTSGTDTQYF	TGTGCCTGGAGTGCCGGGACTAGCGGCACAGATACGCAGTATTTT
TRBV27	.	14	TRBJ2-2	TRBD1	CASRLDRGTGELFF	TGTGCCAGCAGACTCGACAGGGGCACCGGGGAGCTGTTTTTT
TRBV28	many	15	TRBJ1-3	.	CASSQDRTSGNTIYF	TGTGCCAGCAGTCAAGACAGGACTTCTGGAAACACCATATATTTT
TRBV28	.	14	TRBJ1-1	.	CASTPPQGNTEAFF	TGTGCCAGCACCCCCCCCCAGGGGAACACTGAAGCTTTCTTT
TRBV19	many	15	TRBJ2-5	.	CASSIDGGHQETQYF	TGTGCCAGTAGTATAGATGGCGGGCACCAAGAGACCCAGTACTTC
TRBV2	few	15	TRBJ2-1	.	CASSEVVANGNEQFF	TGTGCCAGCAGTGAGGTAGTAGCTAATGGAAATGAGCAGTTCTTC
TRBV5-6	.	17	TRBJ1-2	.	CASSLFVSAESDYGYTF	TGTGCCAGCAGCTTATTCGTATCCGCCGAGTCGGACTATGGCTACACCTTC